Listed below are T cell receptor beta chains from one sample, sequenced in a study of T cells after posttransplantation cyclophosphamide. Sequencing was performed with immunoSEQ multiplex PCR; in TCRdb, only in-frame clones are kept and a portion is missing. Of roughly 10,000 clones listed, approximately 95% were seen once; the top ten hold around 0.3%. The sample was naive CD8+ T cells sorted from PBMCs. These receptors all stem from a man aged 25-40 years in good health and a related stem cell transplant donor. Each CDR3 is given with its conserved first and last residue. A D gene is named only where the DNA matches it firmly. A clone size is listed for some rows: how often the clone was seen (once, few, many), or a class if it is expanded.

J	size	D	V	CDR3	DNA
TRBJ2-1	NA	TRBD2	TRBV9	CASSAGTSGYNEQFF	TGTGCCAGCAGCGCCGGGACTAGCGGCTACAATGAGCAGTTCTTC
TRBJ1-5	NA	TRBD1	TRBV6-5	CASSYGQGAQPQHF	TGTGCCAGCAGTTACGGGCAGGGGGCCCAGCCCCAGCATTTT
TRBJ2-1	NA	NA	TRBV15	CATSRGIEKVDGNYNEQFF	TGTGCCACCAGCAGAGGAATTGAGAAAGTGGACGGGAACTACAATGAGCAGTTCTTC
TRBJ2-7	NA	NA	TRBV7-6	CASSFGQYEQYF	TGTGCCAGCAGCTTCGGACAGTACGAGCAGTACTTC
TRBJ1-1	NA	TRBD1	TRBV19	CASRTTGGAYTEAFF	TGTGCCAGTAGGACGACAGGGGGCGCGTACACTGAAGCTTTCTTT
TRBJ1-3	NA	NA	TRBV5-6	CASSPTGTGNTIYF	TGTGCCAGCAGCCCCACGGGTACTGGAAACACCATATATTTT
TRBJ2-7	NA	NA	TRBV7-9	CASSLAATAATFQYF	TGTGCCAGCAGCTTAGCCGCGACAGCCGCCACCTTTCAGTACTTC
TRBJ2-1	NA	TRBD1	TRBV4-1	CASSQDKGGRVGEQFF	TGCGCCAGCAGCCAAGATAAAGGGGGCCGGGTAGGAGAGCAGTTCTTC
TRBJ2-1	NA	TRBD1	TRBV12-5	CASGLTGGSYNEQFF	TGTGCTAGTGGCCTCACAGGGGGCTCCTACAATGAGCAGTTCTTC
TRBJ1-1	NA	NA	TRBV6-1	CASSEWAGDTEAFF	TGTGCCAGCAGTGAATGGGCAGGTGACACTGAAGCTTTCTTT
TRBJ2-3	once	TRBD2	TRBV27	CASSPRRGGTDTQYF	TGTGCCAGCAGTCCCAGGCGGGGGGGCACAGATACGCAGTATTTT
TRBJ1-2	NA	TRBD1	TRBV27	CASSLSPSGQRVGYTF	TGTGCCAGCAGTTTATCGCCCTCGGGACAGAGGGTCGGCTACACCTTC
TRBJ2-2	once	TRBD1	TRBV5-1	CASSLGQGSYTGELFF	TGCGCCAGCAGCTTGGGACAGGGAAGCTACACCGGGGAGCTGTTTTTT
TRBJ2-1	NA	TRBD1	TRBV5-1	CASSPQTGSAYNGQFF	TGCGCCAGCAGCCCCCAGACAGGGTCCGCCTACAATGGGCAGTTCTTC
TRBJ2-1	NA	TRBD1	TRBV6-5	CATKWGTGHNEQFF	TGTGCCACCAAGTGGGGGACAGGGCACAATGAGCAGTTCTTC
TRBJ1-1	few	NA	TRBV6-1	CASSEGGTPTEAFF	TGTGCCAGCAGTGAAGGGGGGACACCAACTGAAGCTTTCTTT
TRBJ1-1	NA	NA	TRBV7-9	CASSLTSGNTEAFF	TGTGCCAGCAGCTTAACGTCGGGGAACACTGAAGCTTTCTTT
TRBJ2-1	NA	TRBD2	TRBV16	CASSQSVGRLAGVSSYNEQFF	TGTGCCAGCAGCCAATCGGTCGGGAGGCTAGCGGGGGTGAGCTCCTACAATGAGCAGTTCTTC
TRBJ2-3	NA	TRBD2	TRBV13	CASSLGRSFGLDTDTQYF	TGTGCCAGCAGCTTAGGCCGATCCTTTGGACTAGACACAGATACGCAGTATTTT
TRBJ2-3	NA	TRBD2	TRBV11-1	CASRLAGEMSDTQYF	TGTGCCAGCAGGCTGGCGGGGGAAATGTCCGATACGCAGTATTTT
TRBJ2-1	NA	NA	TRBV7-3	CASSLTGFEQFF	TGTGCCAGCAGCTTAACGGGCTTTGAGCAGTTCTTC
TRBJ2-7	NA	TRBD1	TRBV7-9	CASSTPGQGYYEQYF	TGTGCCAGCAGCACTCCAGGACAGGGTTACTACGAGCAGTACTTC
TRBJ1-5	NA	NA	TRBV5-5	CASSPGIQLGHQPQHF	TGTGCCAGCAGCCCCGGGATTCAACTGGGTCATCAGCCCCAGCATTTT
TRBJ2-7	NA	TRBD2	TRBV29-1	CSVTVLAGEPTASYEQYF	TGCAGCGTCACCGTTCTAGCGGGGGAACCCACTGCCTCCTACGAGCAGTACTTC
TRBJ2-3	NA	NA	TRBV10-3	CAISERGPTDTQYF	TGTGCCATCAGTGAGAGGGGCCCCACAGATACGCAGTATTTT
TRBJ2-1	NA	TRBD1	TRBV28	CASTQTGGGNEQFF	TGTGCCAGCACCCAGACAGGGGGTGGCAATGAGCAGTTCTTC
TRBJ2-3	NA	NA	TRBV6-6	CASSYTGDTQYF	TGTGCCAGCAGTTATACAGGAGATACGCAGTATTTT
TRBJ1-6	NA	NA	TRBV6-5	CASSQSGTDSPLHF	TGTGCCAGCAGTCAGAGTGGAACAGATTCACCCCTCCACTTT
TRBJ1-2	NA	TRBD1	TRBV19	CASSITQGGGYTF	TGTGCCAGTAGTATAACCCAGGGGGGTGGCTACACCTTC
TRBJ2-7	NA	NA	TRBV5-1	CASSSGGQSYEQYF	TGCGCCAGCAGCTCCGGGGGACAGTCCTACGAGCAGTACTTC
TRBJ2-2	NA	TRBD1	TRBV6-5	CASSYSNRGSGELFF	TGTGCCAGCAGTTACTCGAACAGGGGATCCGGGGAGCTGTTTTTT
TRBJ2-1	NA	TRBD2	TRBV28	CASSPRTSGGAGQFF	TGTGCCAGCAGTCCGAGGACTAGCGGGGGGGCCGGGCAGTTCTTC
TRBJ1-5	NA	NA	TRBV25-1	CASRQEGQPQHF	TGTGCCAGCAGACAGGAAGGTCAGCCCCAGCATTTT
TRBJ1-4	NA	TRBD1	TRBV27	CASSSWTGLGEKLFF	TGTGCCAGCAGTTCCTGGACAGGTCTTGGGGAAAAACTGTTTTTT
TRBJ2-7	NA	TRBD2	TRBV19	CASRNGGSYEQYF	TGTGCCAGTAGGAACGGGGGGTCCTACGAGCAGTACTTC
TRBJ2-7	NA	NA	TRBV5-6	CASSIRDKPYEQYF	TGTGCCAGCAGCATTCGGGACAAGCCCTACGAGCAGTACTTC
TRBJ2-7	NA	TRBD1	TRBV15	CATSTGGVYEQYF	TGTGCCACCAGCACAGGGGGCGTCTACGAGCAGTACTTC
TRBJ1-2	once	NA	TRBV29-1	CSVDWQGAGYTF	TGCAGCGTTGATTGGCAAGGGGCCGGCTACACCTTC
TRBJ2-2	NA	NA	TRBV19	CASLDRRLTGELFF	TGTGCCAGTCTTGACAGGCGCCTCACCGGGGAGCTGTTTTTT
TRBJ2-1	NA	TRBD2	TRBV7-3	CASSSVGGSYNEQFF	TGTGCCAGCAGCTCAGTCGGGGGGTCCTACAATGAGCAGTTCTTC